Here is one T cell receptor beta chain with its context. Its target is unknown. The source of the sample is a study of molecular identifiers for immune sequencing clone quantification. A CD8+CD4-CCR7+CD45RA+ gate was used to sort naive CD8 T cells. Findings and caveats of the study: Molecules of identical TCR sharing a barcode could underestimate highly expanded clone sizes.

Both previously described methods and listed TCR primers were employed to make bulk TCR libraries. MiXCR was run by TCRdb on the PCR reads, yielding one entry per CDR3 protein. The sample contains about 640,000 distinct CDR3 sequences, just under 20% of which appear only once. The CDR3 has 12 residues. Germline CDR1 reads LNHDA; CDR2 reads SQIVND (reference sequence). The V gene lost 4 bases and the J gene lost 6 bases, with 10 bases spanning the gap. The V and J genes are TRBV19 and TRBJ2-7, with D hard to call. Material for sequencing was naive CD8+ T cells from blood, with Jurkat cell RNA spiked in. Subset: FACS-sorted CD8+CD4-CCR7+CD45RA+ naive T cells. The clonotype originates from a human donor in good health. Some libraries in this study had Jurkat cell RNA spiked in. CDR3 sequence reads: CASSNPPAEQYF. The CDR3 nucleotides are TGTGCCAGTAGTAATCCCCCCGCCGAGCAGTACTTC.